Below, 19 T cell receptor beta chains from the same sample are listed, as sequenced in a study of blood T cell repertoires in COVID-19. TCRdb keeps only in-frame clones here, not all; method: immunoSEQ multiplex PCR. The sample has 200,000 to 300,000 clones; nearly 85% are singletons. The sequenced material came from peripheral blood. Receptors were obtained from a human donor in a cohort sampled during active COVID-19.

This clone came up a few times. J is TRBJ2-1 and V is TRBV5-4, with TRBD1 matching 8 bases. The ends lost 1 base at V and 8 bases at J; junction bases unmatched: 8. The CDR3 loop spans 15 amino acids. Germline lookup yields CDR1 SGHNT and CDR2 YYREEE (reference sequence). CDR3 region: CASSLTGGSWDEQFF. The CDR3 DNA reads as TGTGCCAGCAGCTTGACAGGGGGTTCTTGGGATGAGCAGTTCTTC. Full variable domain (missing parts from reference TRBV5-4 and TRBJ2-1): ETGVTQSPTHLIKTRGQQVTLRCSSQSGHNTVSWYQQALGQGPQFIFQYYREEENGRGNFPPRFSGLQFPNYSSELNVNALELDDSALYLCASSLTGGSWDEQFFGPGTRLTVL.

The chain links TRBV7-3 to TRBJ2-3, with D tentatively TRBD2 (6 bases). Per the germline V gene, CDR1 is SGHTA and CDR2 is FQGTGA. The CDR3 consists of 14 residues. V was pared by 5 bases and J by 5 bases, with 14 bases between. The CDR3: CASSHEAGRDTQYF. As DNA, the CDR3 is TGTGCCAGCAGCCACGAGGCGGGAAGAGATACGCAGTATTTT.

The chain joins TRBV3-1 (or the pseudogene TRBV3-2) to TRBJ2-5; 13 bases map to TRBD2. This CDR3 region has 18 residues. V gave up 6 bases and J gave up 3 bases; unmatched junction bases: 13. Germline CDR1 and CDR2: LGHDT and YNNKEL (reference sequence). CDR3 nucleotides: TGTGCCAGCAGTCGACCCTCGGCGGGACTAGCGGGGAAAGAGACCCAGTACTTC. Translated, it gives CASSRPSAGLAGKETQYF.

This sequence joins TRBV19 and TRBJ2-2; a weak D match, TRBD1 (5 bases). This CDR3 region has 19 residues. Germline V gene data show CDR1 as LNHDA and CDR2 as SQIVND (reference sequence). The V end was cut by 3 bases, the J end by 1 base, with 21 bases between. The CDR3 spells CASSMPGGQKGMNTGELFF. In nucleotides, the CDR3 is TGTGCCAGTAGTATGCCCGGTGGGCAGAAGGGGATGAACACCGGGGAGCTGTTTTTT.

This clone has a handful of counts. The chain uses TRBV5-1 and TRBJ2-7; TRBD2 matches at 10 bases. V lost 3 bases, J lost 7 bases, and 4 bases stayed unmatched. The germline V gene has CDR1 SGHRS and CDR2 YFSETQ. This CDR3 spans 13 amino acids. The DNA of the CDR3 is TGCGCCAGCAGCTCCACTAGCGGGAATGAGCAGTACTTC. Translation: CASSSTSGNEQYF.

This chain uses TRBV11-2 with TRBJ1-4; D gene uncertain. With 2 bases removed from V and 0 bases from J, the gap between germline ends came to 4 bases. The length of the CDR3 is 14 residues. Looked up from germline, CDR1 is SGHAT and CDR2 is FQNNGV. CDR3 bases: TGTGCCAGCAGCTTATCAGCAACTAATGAAAAACTGTTTTTT. This encodes CASSLSATNEKLFF.

The rearrangement links TRBV29-1 to TRBJ2-5; TRBD1 matches at 7 bases. The CDR3 spans 12 residues. Germline CDR1 is SQVTM and CDR2 is ANQGSEA. In DNA form, the CDR3 reads TGCAGTTCTGGACAGGTGGGGGAGACCCAGTACTTC. Protein sequence: CSSGQVGETQYF.

The rearrangement joins TRBV3-1 (or the pseudogene TRBV3-2) to TRBJ2-5; possible D gene TRBD1, 6 bases. Germline assignment: CDR1 LGHDT and CDR2 YNNKEL (reference sequence). The CDR3 is 15 amino acids. V lost 0 bases to trimming and J lost 5 bases, with 13 bases between them. The CDR3 nucleotides read TGTGCCAGCAGCCAAGATACAGGGACGGCGGAGACCCAGTACTTC. Its translation is CASSQDTGTAETQYF.

CDR3 loop: CASSLAGTGSFAPLHF. The CDR3 DNA reads as TGTGCCAGCAGCTTAGCCGGGACAGGGTCTTTTGCACCCCTCCACTTT. The chain is built from TRBV5-4 and TRBJ1-6, with 9 nucleotides matching TRBD1. J gave up 11 bases and V 2 bases, and 11 bases lay outside the gene matches. CDR1 SGHNT and CDR2 YYREEE come from the germline V gene (reference sequence). The CDR3 length is 16 residues.

A single count supports this clone. V and J are TRBV5-1 and TRBJ2-1; unclear D gene. V lost 2 bases to trimming and J lost 0 bases, with 9 bases between them. Germline V CDR1 and CDR2: SGHRS, YFSETQ. This CDR3 spans 15 amino acids. CDR3: CASSFDRSSYNEQFF. DNA of the CDR3: TGCGCCAGCAGCTTTGATAGGAGCTCCTACAATGAGCAGTTCTTC.

The chain combines TRBV9 with TRBJ2-1, with 14 nucleotides matching TRBD2. CDR1 and CDR2 from the germline V gene are SGDLS and YYNGEE. The V segment lost 3 bases and the J segment 7 bases; nucleotides outside the gene matches: 6. The CDR3 is made up of 16 amino acids. The CDR3 region has the DNA TGTGCCAGCAGCGATAGGGGACTAGCGGGAGAAAATGAGCAGTTCTTC. Translating it yields CASSDRGLAGENEQFF.

This chain joins TRBV5-1 and TRBJ2-3, with D perhaps TRBD1 (6 bases). The CDR3 is made up of 14 amino acids. The V end lost 3 bases, the J end lost 5 bases, and 13 bases lay between the germline ends. Germline lookup yields CDR1 SGHRS and CDR2 YFSETQ. The CDR3 DNA sequence: TGCGCCAGCAGCTCGGGCGAAGGGGGAGATACGCAGTATTTT. It specifies CASSSGEGGDTQYF.

V and J are TRBV18 and TRBJ2-1; the D gene is possibly TRBD2 (6 bases). The CDR3 runs to 15 residues. Germline V gene data show CDR1 as KGHSH and CDR2 as LQKENI. Trimming left V 2 bases short and J 1 base short, with 9 bases between. CDR3 region: CASSPSGLSYNEQFF. The CDR3 DNA reads as TGTGCCAGCTCACCATCGGGACTTTCCTACAATGAGCAGTTCTTC.

V usage is TRBV5-8 and J usage is TRBJ2-3; a weak D match, TRBD1 (5 bases). The V and J ends lost 1 base and 2 bases respectively, with 14 bases between them. There are 16 residues in the CDR3. The germline V gene encodes CDR1 SGHTS and CDR2 YDEGEE. CDR3 nucleotide sequence: TGTGCCAGCAGCTTGTATATAGGGGTAGTCACAGATACGCAGTATTTT. This gives the protein CASSLYIGVVTDTQYF.

The chain recombines TRBV21-1 with TRBJ1-2. TRBV21-1 is marked as a pseudogene. The CDR3 has 13 residues. Here the CDR3 reads CASSSGFGYGYTF. In nucleotides, the CDR3 is TGTGCCAGCAGTAGCGGGTTTGGGTATGGCTACACCTTC.

This clone was counted a single time. The chain recombines TRBV11-3 with TRBJ2-7, with D possibly TRBD1 on 6 matching bases. Trimming removed 4 bases from V and 6 bases from J, with 13 bases in between. The CDR3 is made up of 13 amino acids. Germline V gives CDR1 SGHNT, CDR2 YENEEA. CDR3 region: CASSSQGWSEQYF. CDR3 DNA sequence: TGTGCCAGCAGCTCACAGGGATGGAGCGAGCAGTACTTC.

The CDR3 here is CASSEGGRGLSTEAFF. The CDR3 region has the DNA TGTGCCAGCAGCGAGGGAGGTCGAGGGCTAAGCACTGAAGCTTTCTTT. The J gene is TRBJ1-1, the V gene TRBV9; D gene ambiguous. The CDR3 is 16 amino acids. CDR1 and CDR2 (germline): SGDLS, YYNGEE. V lost 3 bases to trimming and J lost 4 bases, with 19 bases between them.

This clone was detected ten times or more. The gene calls are TRBV19 and TRBJ1-6; possible D gene TRBD1, 5 bases. Germline lookup yields CDR1 LNHDA and CDR2 SQIVND (reference sequence). Trimming stripped 3 bases from V and 9 bases from J, with 12 bases between. This CDR3 is 14 amino acids long. CDR3 DNA sequence: TGTGCCAGTAGTATCTCGCAGGGAGGTTCACCCCTCCACTTT. Amino acid sequence: CASSISQGGSPLHF.

The chain uses TRBV12-3 or TRBV12-4 and TRBJ1-3; D is ambiguous. Trimming left V 6 bases short and J 0 bases short, with 6 bases between. CDR3 size: 13 residues. The CDR3 protein is CASRDNSGNTIYF. The CDR3 DNA reads as TGTGCCAGCAGAGACAACTCTGGAAACACCATATATTTT.